These 27 T cell receptor beta chains were sequenced from one sample in a study of blood T cells in healthy people across ages (dated by TCRdb to the mid-2010s). The receptor library was made with 5' RACE. For sequencing, an Illumina HiSeq 2500 was employed. The second PCR ran for about 7 to 11 cycles and used a J-beta primer mix along with a sample-barcoded 5' primer. TCRdb handled the public reads itself, with Q25 trimming in fastp and clone calling in MiXCR, and kept productive beta chains. Each CDR3 protein gets just one entry, which takes the most common genes and DNA from the rows behind it. The table for this sample lists about 800,000 distinct CDR3 sequences; around 25% of them were counted only once. The top ten clonotypes cover approximately 4% of the sample. The same specimen was also included in a second study, on T cells of mothers and their children.

The source material was blood. All receptors derive from a boy aged 5-17 years in good health.

J is TRBJ2-1 and V is TRBV4-3; 9 bases are a match to TRBD2. The germline gives CDR1 LGHNA, CDR2 YSLEER. J lost 5 bases, V lost 4 bases, and 6 bases had no gene match. The CDR3 runs to 15 residues. In DNA, the CDR3 is TGCGCCAGCAGCCTAGAGACTAGCGGTCACAATGAGCAGTTCTTC. Protein product: CASSLETSGHNEQFF.

In this sample, this clonotype turned up a few times. With a much larger clone just one base away, this may be a read error. The chain combines TRBV7-2 with TRBJ2-6; D is unresolved. V was clipped by 6 bases and J by 3 bases, with 6 bases between them. The CDR3 has 13 residues. The germline V gene encodes CDR1 SGHTA and CDR2 FQGNSA. The CDR3 DNA reads TGTGCCAGCAGTTACTATGGGGCCAACGTCCTGACTTTC. Its translation is CASSYYGANVLTF.

This clonotype was counted between two and nine times. The chain uses TRBV20-1 and TRBJ2-5; 7 positions agree with TRBD1. The DNA end favors TRBJ2-7, so the J call may be wrong. This CDR3 spans 13 amino acids. Germline values: CDR1 DFQATT, CDR2 SNEGSKA (reference sequence). CDR3 in DNA: TGCAGTGCCCGACAGGGACCCTCCTACGAGCAGTACTTC. This gives the protein CSARQGPSYEQYF.

The genes are TRBV29-1 and TRBJ2-5, with a tentative D call TRBD2 (6 bases). The CDR3 extends over 16 amino acids. Trimming cost V 0 bases and J 4 bases, with 18 bases left between them. The germline CDR1 and CDR2 sequences are SQVTM and ANQGSEA. The CDR3 DNA reads TGCAGCGTTGAAGATGAACCCGGGGACTTCCGAGAGACCCAGTACTTC. It encodes CSVEDEPGDFRETQYF.

The chain uses TRBV6-5 and TRBJ2-7; no firm D call. Between the trimmed V and J ends, which lost 8 bases and 2 bases, there was a span of 10 bases. The CDR3 contains 12 residues. Germline assignment: CDR1 MNHEY and CDR2 SVGAGI. This CDR3 reads CASFGRPYEQYF. In DNA form, the CDR3 reads TGTGCCAGCTTCGGCAGACCCTACGAGCAGTACTTC.

This clonotype was detected many times. The gene calls are TRBV6-2 or TRBV6-3 and TRBJ2-1; no definite D call. Trimming removed 2 bases from V and 0 bases from J, with 14 bases in between. The germline V gene encodes CDR1 MNHEY and CDR2 SVGEGT. The CDR3 is 17 amino acids. CDR3 nucleotide sequence: TGTGCCAGCAGTTACCCCATCAATACCCGCTCCTACAATGAGCAGTTCTTC. Its translation: CASSYPINTRSYNEQFF.

This clonotype was observed a handful of times. The V call is TRBV27, the J call TRBJ2-7, with 7 bases lining up with TRBD2. The CDR3 is 15 residues long. In germline, CDR1 is MNHEY, CDR2 SMNVEV (reference sequence). J gave up 2 bases and V 2 bases, and 6 bases lay outside the gene matches. CDR3 loop: CASSLVAGDTYEQYF. Written as DNA, the CDR3 is TGTGCCAGCAGTTTAGTGGCGGGAGATACCTACGAGCAGTACTTC.

About this clonotype itself: Mismatch with germline at one junction end may stem from a read error. The gene calls are TRBV2 and TRBJ2-3; weak D call: TRBD1 (6 bases). Germline CDR1 reads SNHLY; CDR2 reads FYNNEI. This CDR3 spans 17 amino acids. CDR3 amino acids: CASSEALAWGDRSPSCF. The CDR3 bases are TGTGCCAGCAGTGAAGCCTTGGCTTGGGGAGACAGGTCCCCGTCGTGTTTT.

The chain uses TRBV4-3 and TRBJ2-1, with a possible D match to TRBD2 (5 bases). Looked up from germline, CDR1 is LGHNA and CDR2 is YSLEER. The length of the CDR3 is 13 residues. Trimming shortened V by 6 bases and J by 6 bases, and 12 bases separated the two germline ends. CDR3 amino acids: CASRRRGSNEQFF. As DNA, the CDR3 is TGCGCCAGCAGGCGGAGAGGGTCCAATGAGCAGTTCTTC.

A single count supports this clonotype. This chain joins TRBV15 and TRBJ1-3; perhaps TRBD1 as D (6 bases). The V end was cut by 5 bases, the J end by 0 bases, with 14 bases between. The CDR3 sequence is 16 residues long. Germline V gene data show CDR1 as LNHNV and CDR2 as YYDKDF (reference sequence). The CDR3 sequence is CATSEDKDSSGNTIYF. For the CDR3, the DNA is TGTGCCACCAGCGAAGACAAGGACAGCTCTGGAAACACCATATATTTT.

The sample holds a few counts of this clonotype. This chain uses TRBV10-3 with TRBJ2-5, with D possibly TRBD2 on 6 matching bases. The DNA matches TRBJ2-1 better at its end, which makes the J call doubtful. The CDR3 covers 16 residues. The V gene's germline CDR1 is ENHRY and CDR2 SYGVKD. CDR3 sequence reads: CAISDPGVEVDNEQFF. The CDR3 coding sequence is TGTGCCATCAGTGACCCGGGAGTGGAGGTGGACAATGAGCAGTTCTTC.

The chain has TRBV12-3 or TRBV12-4 and TRBJ2-3; D uncertain. Trimming pared 5 bases from V and 4 bases from J, leaving 7 bases between. This CDR3 comprises 12 residues. In DNA, the CDR3 is TGTGCCAGCAGTGCTACTGCAGATACGCAGTATTTT. Translation gives CASSATADTQYF.

This clonotype has more than one count but fewer than ten. V usage is TRBV6-1 and J usage is TRBJ2-5; D not certain. The J call may be wrong; the DNA end is better matched by TRBJ2-1. The CDR3 is 14 amino acids. Germline V lookup: CDR1 MNHNS, CDR2 SASEGT. CDR3 loop: CASSESGLDNEQFF. In DNA, the CDR3 is TGTGCCAGCAGTGAGTCGGGTCTCGACAATGAGCAGTTCTTC.

This clonotype has more than one count but fewer than ten. The rearrangement links TRBV6-6 to TRBJ2-1; D gene unclear. CDR3 length: 12 amino acids. Trimming pared 8 bases from V and 5 bases from J, leaving 10 bases between. CDR1 MNHNY and CDR2 SVGAGI come from the germline V gene (reference sequence). As DNA, the CDR3 is TGTGCCAGCGCCCCGACCGACAATGAGCAGTTCTTC. It encodes CASAPTDNEQFF.

Only one count was recorded for this clonotype. The gene calls are TRBV20-1 and TRBJ1-2; D possibly corresponds to TRBD1 (5 bases). CDR3 length equals 14 residues. V was pared by 5 bases and J by 1 base, with 14 bases between. Germline CDR1 is DFQATT and CDR2 is SNEGSKA (reference sequence). The CDR3 protein is CSAPHQGDNYGYTF. Written as DNA, the CDR3 is TGCAGTGCTCCGCACCAGGGTGATAACTATGGCTACACCTTC.

This clonotype was seen more than once but under ten times. This sequence joins TRBV19 and TRBJ2-5, with TRBD1 identical over 8 bases. Germline-derived CDR1 and CDR2 are LNHDA and SQIVND (reference sequence). The J segment lost 5 bases and the V segment lost 10 bases, leaving 9 bases of the junction unmatched. The CDR3 covers 13 residues. For the CDR3, the DNA is TGTGCCACCAAGGGGCAGGGGGCCGAGACCCAGTACTTC. Its protein product is CATKGQGAETQYF.

The V and J genes are TRBV12-3 or TRBV12-4 and TRBJ2-7; TRBD2 matches 10 bases. The V gene end was trimmed by 4 bases and the J gene end by 11 bases; junction bases not matched to a gene: 14. CDR3 length: 15 amino acids. CDR3: CASSYGGASGRNKYF. The DNA for the CDR3 is TGTGCCAGCAGTTATGGAGGGGCTAGCGGGAGAAATAAGTACTTC.

A few counts support this clonotype. J is TRBJ2-1 and V is TRBV5-1, with D maybe TRBD2 (7 bases). CDR1 and CDR2 (germline): SGHRS, YFSETQ. Trimming took off 4 bases at V and 0 bases at J, with 23 bases between the two ends. CDR3 length: 19 residues. This CDR3 reads CASSPEGGVAGLSYNEQFF. The CDR3 DNA sequence: TGCGCCAGCAGCCCCGAAGGGGGGGTAGCGGGCCTCTCCTACAATGAGCAGTTCTTC.

This clonotype was picked up a small number of times. This chain's CDR3 is CASSLFPGPTYEQYF. In DNA form, the CDR3 reads TGTGCCAGCAGTTTATTCCCGGGGCCAACCTACGAGCAGTACTTC. The chain carries TRBV27 and TRBJ2-7, with D perhaps given as TRBD1 or TRBD2 (5 bases each). V was cut by 1 base and J by 2 bases, with 12 bases left in between. This CDR3 has 15 amino acids. Germline V lookup: CDR1 MNHEY, CDR2 SMNVEV (reference sequence).

The chain has TRBV4-3 and TRBJ2-1; the D gene could be TRBD1 or TRBD2 (6 bases each). The CDR3 runs to 19 residues. The V gene lost 0 bases and the J gene lost 4 bases, with 22 bases spanning the gap. The germline gives CDR1 LGHNA, CDR2 YSLEER. DNA of the CDR3: TGCGCCAGCAGCCAAGACCGAGGGGGGAAGGATAATTTTTACAATGAGCAGTTCTTC. It encodes CASSQDRGGKDNFYNEQFF.

Of note for this clonotype: One end of the junction varies from germline; a read error may be responsible. This rearrangement joins TRBV7-7 to TRBJ2-7; 7 bases are a match to TRBD1. The CDR3 totals 14 residues. Germline CDR1 and CDR2: SSHAT and FNYEAQ (reference sequence). The CDR3 is CASSLGGQPYQQYF. The CDR3 bases are TGTGCTAGCAGCTTAGGGGGACAGCCCTACCAGCAGTACTTC.

The sample holds a few counts of this clonotype. The chain employs TRBV29-1 and TRBJ2-5, with D maybe TRBD2 (6 bases). Germline lookup yields CDR1 SQVTM and CDR2 ANQGSEA. CDR3 length equals 11 residues. Trimming removed 7 bases from V and 5 bases from J, with 11 bases in between. CDR3 sequence reads: CSAGAGETQYF. The CDR3 bases are TGCAGCGCTGGGGCGGGGGAGACCCAGTACTTC.

J is TRBJ2-7 and V is TRBV29-1, with unresolved D. Germline CDR1 and CDR2: SQVTM and ANQGSEA. Trimming took 4 bases from V and 0 from J, leaving 22 bases between them. This CDR3 has 17 amino acids. The CDR3 DNA sequence: TGCAGCGTTGGGGAAAGGGCTTCGACGGCCTCCTCCTACGAGCAGTACTTC. Amino acids: CSVGERASTASSYEQYF.

This chain links TRBV15 with TRBJ2-3, with 8 positions matching TRBD2. Germline assignment: CDR1 LNHNV and CDR2 YYDKDF (reference sequence). V was clipped by 3 bases and J by 3 bases; unmatched bases: 5. This CDR3 is 15 amino acids long. For the CDR3, the DNA is TGTGCCACCAGCAGCGGGGGGGTGTTAACAGATACGCAGTATTTT. It specifies CATSSGGVLTDTQYF.

This clonotype was found many times. V usage is TRBV18 and J usage is TRBJ1-2; D may be TRBD1 (6 bases). V lost 3 bases, J lost 4 bases, and 18 bases lay in between. The CDR3 loop spans 16 amino acids. Germline values: CDR1 KGHSH, CDR2 LQKENI. The CDR3 sequence is CASSPPSRRGVYGYTF. DNA for the CDR3: TGTGCCAGCTCACCCCCGTCGCGTAGGGGGGTCTATGGCTACACCTTC.

This clonotype was counted a single time. One junction end disagrees with the germline gene, perhaps due to a read error. The chain carries TRBV5-6 and TRBJ2-5; 10 bases map to TRBD2. The germline V gene encodes CDR1 SGHDT and CDR2 YYEEEE. The CDR3 is 17 amino acids. The CDR3 is CASSPGLAEPLGGEQYF. The CDR3 DNA follows: TGCGCCAGCAGCCCTGGACTAGCGGAACCGTTGGGGGGAGAGCAGTACTTC.

This clonotype was detected only a few times. The chain combines TRBV29-1 with TRBJ2-1, with TRBD2 matching over 8 bases. The CDR3 totals 15 residues. J lost 8 bases, V lost 4 bases, and 13 bases had no gene match. Germline V gene sequence: CDR1 SQVTM, CDR2 ANQGSEA. CDR3 DNA: TGCAGCGTTGGCGCGAGACTAGCGTATGACCATGAGCAGTTCTTC. Translated, it gives CSVGARLAYDHEQFF.